This section outlines one TCR beta chain sequence together with its context. The antigen is not known. This CDR3 region has 13 residues. Trimming stripped 0 bases from V and 12 bases from J, with 15 bases between. Germline loops: CDR1 LGHNA, CDR2 YNFKEQ. This sample was included in a study of OX40 agonist ivuxolimab in advanced cancers. About the study: Every 2 weeks, patients got intravenous ivuxolimab at one of six dose levels (0.01-10 mg/kg). Among those enrolled, mean age was about 63 years (range roughly 20 to 79) and about 79% were male. Study results and caveats: Some nonresponders also had low normalized T-cell clonal expansion. Partial responders at 0.1-3.0 mg/kg had among the lowest clonal expansion.

Libraries were prepared by immunoSEQ multiplex PCR; TCRdb keeps only in-frame clonotypes and omits some of them. The sample holds tens of thousands of clones, around nine tenths seen once. The material sequenced was CD4+ or CD8+ T cells sorted from blood, taken in a trial of the OX40 agonist ivuxolimab. This TCR was recovered from an adult with an advanced solid tumor such as melanoma, head and neck, liver or kidney cancer. The chain uses TRBV4-2 and TRBJ2-7, with D possibly called TRBD1 or TRBD2 (6 bases each). The DNA of the CDR3 is TGTGCCAGCAGCCAAGAGCCGGGGGCCGTGGGGTACTTC. Translation gives CASSQEPGAVGYF.